The rows below give T cell receptor beta chains drawn from one sample of a study of T cells in localized non-small cell lung cancer. Here immunoSEQ multiplex PCR was the method, and the copy in TCRdb shows in-frame clones only, minus some. The table shows some 25,000 clones, with around 89% occurring only once. The sequencing used peripheral blood mononuclear cells, collected before any cancer treatment. These receptors were taken from a woman aged 35-75 years with stage III lung adenocarcinoma. The CDR3 runs from the conserved cysteine through the conserved F or W. Each record gives: clone size, J gene, V gene, D gene, CDR3 DNA, CDR3 protein. D genes are given only for firm matches. Where a row states a size, it is once, few, many or the class of an expanded clone; other rows omit it.

. TRBJ2-3 TRBV7-8 TRBD1 TGTGCCAGCAGCCCCCGGGGGGACAGGGGGCTTAGCACAGATACGCAGTATTTT CASSPRGDRGLSTDTQYF
. TRBJ2-3 TRBV11-2 . TGTGCCAGCAGCTCAAGCCCCTTCACAGATACGCAGTATTTT CASSSSPFTDTQYF
. TRBJ2-7 TRBV18 . TGTGCCAGCTCACGCCAAGACACCACCTACGAGCAGTACTTC CASSRQDTTYEQYF
. TRBJ1-2 TRBV19 . TGTGCCAGTAGTATCCAGACAGCCAACTATGGCTACACCTTC CASSIQTANYGYTF
. TRBJ2-2 TRBV6-5 . TGTGCCAGCAGTACGGGACTTTCCGGGGAGCTGTTTTTT CASSTGLSGELFF
medium-sized TRBJ2-5 TRBV12-5 TRBD2 TGTGCTAGTGGTGTACAAAGCGGGGGCCGTTACTTC CASGVQSGGRYF
. TRBJ1-2 TRBV7-9 . TGTGCCAGCAGGTTAGAATCTTCCTATGGCTACACCTTC CASRLESSYGYTF
. TRBJ1-2 TRBV19 . TGTGCCAGTAGTATCCCTCAGGGGAACTATGGCTACACCTTC CASSIPQGNYGYTF
. TRBJ2-2 TRBV9 TRBD2 TGTGCCAGCAGCGTCATTAGCGGGGGGGCTAACACCGGGGAGCTGTTTTTT CASSVISGGANTGELFF
. TRBJ1-1 TRBV7-2 . TGTGCCAGCAGCCCAAAAGGACAGTTAATGAACACTGAAGCTTTCTTT CASSPKGQLMNTEAFF
. TRBJ2-2 TRBV4-1 . TGCGCCAGCAGCCAAGGGGGTTACACCGGGGAGCTGTTTTTT CASSQGGYTGELFF
few TRBJ2-3 TRBV2 TRBD1 TGTGCCAGCAGTGATCGGACAGGGGGCACAGATACGCAGTATTTT CASSDRTGGTDTQYF
once TRBJ2-5 TRBV9 . TGTGCCAGCAGCGTAGACTATCGGGGACGGACCCAGTACTTC CASSVDYRGRTQYF
. TRBJ2-7 TRBV4-3 TRBD2 TGCGCCAGCAGCCAAGTGGTAGCGGGGCCCTACGAGCAGTACTTC CASSQVVAGPYEQYF
. TRBJ2-5 TRBV10-3 . TGTGCCATCAGTAACGGGGACTCTCAAGAGACCCAGTACTTC CAISNGDSQETQYF
. TRBJ1-6 TRBV12-5 . TGTGCTAGTGGTTCGGGCTCCTATAATTCACCCCTCCACTTT CASGSGSYNSPLHF
once TRBJ2-7 TRBV27 TRBD1 TGTGCCAGCAGTTTAGCGCAGGGGGACGAGCAGTACTTC CASSLAQGDEQYF
. TRBJ1-2 TRBV5-6 TRBD1 TGTGCCAGCAGCCCGTGGACAGGGGGGCACTATGGCTACACCTTC CASSPWTGGHYGYTF
. TRBJ2-1 TRBV5-4 . TGTGCCAGCAGCTTGGTGGGGTCCACAGGGAATGAGCAGTTCTTC CASSLVGSTGNEQFF
. TRBJ1-1 TRBV19 . TGTGCCAGCCGGCGAGGGGCCGGAGCTTTCTTT CASRRGAGAFF
. TRBJ1-4 TRBV5-1 . TGCGCCAGCAGCTTAATGGGAAAGGATGAAAAACTGTTTTTT CASSLMGKDEKLFF
few TRBJ2-1 TRBV7-3 TRBD2 TGTGCCAGCAGCTCGACGGGACTAGCGGGAGTAGCGCAGTTCTTC CASSSTGLAGVAQFF
. TRBJ2-2 TRBV19 . TGTGCCAGTAGTATAGATTATTCTTGGGACACGAACACCGGGGAGCTGTTTTTT CASSIDYSWDTNTGELFF
few TRBJ2-6 TRBV5-4 TRBD1 TGTGCCAGCAGCTACACAGGGGACGGGGCCAACGTCCTGACTTTC CASSYTGDGANVLTF
. TRBJ2-7 TRBV6-6 TRBD1 TGTGCCAGCAGGCCGGGACAGCAATACGAGCAGTACTTC CASRPGQQYEQYF